This T cell receptor (beta chain) appears in the sequencing data of a study of T-cell memory formation after mild COVID-19. Across the study: TCR clusters largely stayed donor specific. Study results and limitations: From day 15 to 85, contracting clones were balanced between CD4 and CD8, whereas later expanders leaned toward CD4+. CD4+ contracting clones lay mainly in CM and EM, CD8+ ones in EMRA.

With regard to this clonotype: What it binds is unknown.

The length of the CDR3 is 15 residues. V was pared by 1 base and J by 10 bases, with 14 bases of the junction left unmatched. Germline assignment: CDR1 DFQATT and CDR2 SNEGSKA (reference sequence). The 5'RACE method, run with constant-segment primers, produced TCR alpha and TCR beta cDNA libraries (carrying sample barcodes and UMIs). MiXCR, run by TCRdb on the 5' RACE reads, gives a single entry per CDR3 protein. The sample has about 250,000 distinct CDR3 sequences, approximately 15% seen once. The sequenced material came from PBMCs or a T cell subset sorted from them (not recorded which). This sequence originates from an adult woman who had mild COVID-19 (a few samples of this study predate the infection). Cell type and time point are not known. The chain combines TRBV20-1 with TRBJ2-7; 9 bases line up with TRBD1. CDR3 loop: CSARGQTGGLSLQYF. CDR3 DNA sequence: TGCAGTGCTAGAGGTCAGACAGGGGGTCTTTCGCTTCAGTACTTC.